The TCR beta chain described here comes from a study of naive and memory T cell subsets. The beta constant-region primer was an equimolar mix of two oligonucleotides covering TRBC1 and TRBC2. An oligonucleotide with the SP2 primer and a 12-nucleotide UMI was ligated to the cDNA 3' end. In TCRdb, the UMI-ligation and nested PCR reads were re-called with MiXCR into one record per CDR3 protein. The sample comprises some 100,000 distinct CDR3 sequences, 6% to 7.5% of which are singletons, and 1.6% rests with the top ten. The sample holds many counts of this clonotype. With V trimmed by 3 bases and J by 9 bases, 11 bases remained unmatched. The CDR3 loop spans 15 amino acids. Germline-derived CDR1 and CDR2 are DFQATT and SNEGSKA (reference sequence).

The receptor comes from a human donor in good health. The source material was central memory CD4+ T cells from blood. The rearrangement joins TRBV20-1 to TRBJ2-1, with 10 bases that match TRBD1. Here the CDR3 DNA reads TGCAGTGCTAGCGCTCACGGGACAGGGGTTTTTGAGCAGTTCTTC. As protein: CSASAHGTGVFEQFF.